This TCR beta chain was identified during a study of blood T cells in healthy people across ages. The CDR3 runs 16 residues. Germline CDR1 and CDR2: SGHDN and FVKESK. Trimming stripped 4 bases from V and 4 bases from J, with 19 bases between. Next came a second PCR, run for about 6 to 12 cycles, which used a sample-barcoded 5' primer along with a J-beta primer mix. TCRdb reprocessed the 5' RACE reads with MiXCR, giving one entry per CDR3 protein. The table includes hundreds of thousands of distinct CDR3 sequences, roughly 50% detected once. Material for sequencing was blood. V and J are TRBV14 and TRBJ1-2; no reliable D call. The sequence was collected from a man aged 35-49 years in good health. CDR3 nucleotide sequence: TGTGCCAGCAGCCCGATCAACTTCGGTCGAGGCTATGGCTACACCTTC. Translation gives CASSPINFGRGYGYTF.